This T cell receptor beta chain appears in the sequencing data of a study of early T cells in non-severe SARS-CoV-2 infection. MiXCR, run by TCRdb on the 5' RACE reads, gives a single entry per CDR3 protein. The sample gives tens of thousands of distinct CDR3 sequences, 4.7% of which show up once; 7.9% is in the top ten. Between the trimmed V and J ends, which lost 0 bases and 6 bases, there was a span of 10 bases. Per germline, CDR1 SGHAT and CDR2 FQNNGV. This CDR3 has 14 amino acids. The chain links TRBV11-2 to TRBJ2-3, with unresolved D. The receptor was isolated from an adult who was a healthcare worker with PCR-confirmed SARS-CoV-2 infection or an uninfected control (not recorded which). What was sequenced was whole blood. CDR3 DNA sequence: TGTGCCAGCAGCTTAGATCAGCCGGTCGATACGCAGTATTTT. As protein: CASSLDQPVDTQYF.